The clone carrying this T cell receptor (beta chain) appeared a few times. Its antigen is not known. Using quantitative 5'-RACE with molecular barcodes, the authors made TCR beta libraries. TCRdb passed the 5' RACE reads through MiXCR, listing each CDR3 protein once. There are 250,000 to 300,000 distinct CDR3 sequences in the sample; 20% occur only once, and under 8.5% lies in the top ten. The sample belongs to a study of CD8 T cells in ankylosing spondylitis. Regarding the study as a whole: CD8+ disease-linked clones were present at relatively low frequencies in blood. A number of the motif variants had already been described in reactive arthritis synovial fluid and blood. In ankylosing spondylitis patients, matched synovial fluid reportedly showed significant enrichment of disease-linked clones.

Per the germline V gene, CDR1 is SGHVS and CDR2 is FNYEAQ. V shed 3 bases, J shed 0 bases, and the junction held 10 bases outside the gene matches. The CDR3 is 18 residues long. This sequence originates from a male donor with ankylosing spondylitis or in good health (not recorded which). The sample taken for sequencing was blood, either unsorted or a sorted T cell fraction (not recorded which). The chain carries TRBV7-6 and TRBJ1-2; 10 bases align to TRBD1. CDR3 DNA: TGTGCCAGCAGCTTCGGGGGACAGGGGAGCCCTACTAACTATGGCTACACCTTC. This encodes CASSFGGQGSPTNYGYTF.